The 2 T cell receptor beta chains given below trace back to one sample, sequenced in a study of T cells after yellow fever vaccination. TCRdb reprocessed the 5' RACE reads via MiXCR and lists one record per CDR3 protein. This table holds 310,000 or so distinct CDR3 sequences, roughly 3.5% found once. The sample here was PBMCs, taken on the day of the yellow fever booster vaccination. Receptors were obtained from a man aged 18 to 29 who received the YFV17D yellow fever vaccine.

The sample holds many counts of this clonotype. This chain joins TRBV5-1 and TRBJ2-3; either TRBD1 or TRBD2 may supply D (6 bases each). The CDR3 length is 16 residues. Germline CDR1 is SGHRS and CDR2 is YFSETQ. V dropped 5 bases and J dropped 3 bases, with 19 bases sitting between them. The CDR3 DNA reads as TGCGCCAGCAGTTTTTTGGGGGGCGCTGGAACAGATACGCAGTATTTT. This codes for CASSFLGGAGTDTQYF.

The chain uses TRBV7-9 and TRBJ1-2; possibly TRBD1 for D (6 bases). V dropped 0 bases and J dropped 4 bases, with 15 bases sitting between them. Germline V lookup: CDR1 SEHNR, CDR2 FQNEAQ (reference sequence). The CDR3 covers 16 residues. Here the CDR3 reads CASSLARGRGAYGYTF. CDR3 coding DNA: TGTGCCAGCAGCTTAGCGCGAGGCAGGGGAGCCTATGGCTACACCTTC.